The sequence of this T cell receptor beta chain was determined in a study of regulatory T cells. Sorting split CD4+ cells into CD25-high CD127-low Tregs and CD25-low CD127-high conventional T cells. In the case of this clone: Its antigen is not known.

Study-level results: In CD3G-deficient patients, conventional CD4+ T cells were enriched for hydrophobic CDR3 residues at positions 6 and 7. Regulatory T cells showed the strongest V-J pair restriction and V/J gene skewing among patient repertoires.

The PCR used 52 TRBV and 13 TRBJ primers. Some clones are missing from TCRdb's copy, which holds only in-frame ones; the method was immunoSEQ multiplex PCR. The data contain about 35,000 clones, roughly 90% of them seen just once; the ten biggest clones take up about 2.5%. Trimming shortened V by 5 bases and J by 5 bases, and 6 bases separated the two germline ends. Germline assignment: CDR1 SEHNR and CDR2 FQNEAQ (reference sequence). The CDR3 has 12 residues. The sample comprised conventional CD4+ T cells sorted from blood. The gene calls are TRBV7-9 and TRBJ1-4; D not resolved. This clonotype was sampled from a person under 35 with CD3G deficiency. CDR3: CASSGANEKLFF. The CDR3 nucleotides read TGTGCCAGCAGCGGTGCAAATGAAAAACTGTTTTTT.